This T cell receptor (beta chain) was sequenced during a study of spatial heterogeneity in lung cancer (dated by TCRdb to between 2018 and 2020). Broadly, across the study: More beta-chain than alpha-chain transcripts were consistently detected, likely reflecting higher beta-chain transcript abundance. In the raw uncorrected reads, each unique combination of TCR and UMI appeared more than ten times on average. In non-small cell lung cancer, the study quantitatively compared TCR alpha and beta repertoires across several tumor regions, matched nontumor lung, and blood. TCR repertoire features were related to nonsynonymous mutation counts determined by whole-exome sequencing of tumor tissue. At surgery, both alpha and beta chains were TCR-sequenced in 220 tumor regions, approximately 64 matched nontumor lung samples and a few dozen PBMC samples. What the study reported, not specific to this receptor: Confirming at a functional level the hypothesis that regional TCRs recognize regional mutations was considered to require additional single-cell paired TCR alpha and beta sequencing. Ubiquitous expanded tumor TCRs showed up in blood more often at tumor resection than at routine follow-up.

Per the publication, the time point label means: sample taken at primary tumor resection. TCR sequencing used whole RNA extracted from tumor and nontumor lung tissue, or from cryopreserved PBMC samples, without cell sorting. Samples were obtained from roughly 72 patients with early-stage, untreated non-small cell lung cancer from the lung TRACERx cohort. A patient was chosen for TCR sequencing only when enough RNA was available from at least two tumor regions. From the cysteine up to the phenylalanine, the CDR3 has a length of 14 residues. Only CDR3 DNA is held: 42 bases, read in frame from base 1. Trimmed from V: 4 bases; trimmed from J: 9 bases; junction bases lacking a gene match: 9. For this clonotype: The specificity of this receptor is unknown. Base-call qualities are not available, and no considerably larger clone is one nucleotide away.

Receptors were amplified or captured by 5' RACE. The reads were generated on a NextSeq 500. In the TCR library protocol, a unique molecular identifier was attached to each TCR cDNA molecule so that PCR and sequencing errors could be corrected. In the authors' own workflow: Decombinator tools were used for TCR identification, UMI-based error correction and CDR3 extraction. TCRs above a frequency of 2 per 1,000, corresponding to the top 1% of the tumor frequency distribution, were defined as expanded. Renyi diversity was calculated using the R vegan package after each repertoire was subsampled 100 times to 5,000 TCRs. CDR3 similarity networks were built from amino acid triplet string-kernel similarity, connecting CDR3s with pairwise similarity above 0.82. The public reads were quality trimmed at Q25 with fastp and then assembled into clones with MiXCR by TCRdb, keeping productive beta chains. Each record represents a unique CDR3 protein, reported with the most common genes and DNA among its rows. These V and J calls rely on TCRdb rather than the paper's analysis. The sample table holds 90,000 to 95,000 distinct CDR3 sequences, of which approximately 12% were seen once. The top ten hold about 40% of the sample.

This sequence originates from a male donor with early-stage non-small cell lung cancer. This chain is built from TRBV12-3 or TRBV12-4 and TRBJ2-5, with 9 middle bases fitting TRBD1. The specimen was PBMCs, collected at surgery. The CDR3 region has the sequence CASSYSGTGLPQYF. The DNA sequence is as follows: TGTGCCAGCAGTTACTCCGGGACAGGGTTGCCCCAGTACTTC.